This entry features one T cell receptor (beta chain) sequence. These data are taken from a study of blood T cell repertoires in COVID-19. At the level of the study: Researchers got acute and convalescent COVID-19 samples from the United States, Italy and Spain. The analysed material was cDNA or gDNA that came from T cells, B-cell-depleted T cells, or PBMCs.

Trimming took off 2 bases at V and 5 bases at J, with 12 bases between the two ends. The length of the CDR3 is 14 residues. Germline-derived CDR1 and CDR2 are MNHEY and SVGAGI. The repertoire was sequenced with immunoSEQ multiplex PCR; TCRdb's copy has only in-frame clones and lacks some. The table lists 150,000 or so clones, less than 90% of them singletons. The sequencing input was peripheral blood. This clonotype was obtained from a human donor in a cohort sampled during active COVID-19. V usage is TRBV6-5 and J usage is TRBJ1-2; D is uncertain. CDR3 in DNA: TGTGCCAGCAGTTACAATACGGGATTATATGGCTACACCTTC. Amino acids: CASSYNTGLYGYTF.